The clone carrying this T cell receptor (beta chain) was seen repeatedly, ten times or more. These data are taken from a study of Graves' ophthalmopathy and Graves' hyperthyroidism. Amplified material comprised TCR beta CDR3 regions derived from RNA transcripts. In the first round, RT-PCR was carried out with HTBI primers, and a multiplex PCR formed the second round. TCRdb reprocessed the multiplex PCR reads with MiXCR, giving one entry per CDR3 protein. The repertoire includes 150,000 to 200,000 distinct CDR3 sequences, 30% to 45% of them detected once, and roughly 6% sits in the top ten. This CDR3 region has 16 residues. Trimming at V came to 6 bases and at J to 5 bases, leaving 18 bases not matched to a gene. Germline V gives CDR1 DFQATT, CDR2 SNEGSKA (reference sequence).

The sequencing input was peripheral blood. This sequence joins TRBV20-1 and TRBJ2-5, with 7 bases aligning to TRBD2. The receptor was derived from a woman in her 40s with Graves' ophthalmopathy. CDR3: CSAHPLAGASPETQYF. CDR3 DNA sequence: TGCAGTGCCCACCCCCTTGCGGGAGCCTCCCCTGAGACCCAGTACTTC.